Sequencing of this T cell receptor beta chain was carried out in a study of T cells in Graves' hyperthyroidism and ophthalmopathy. Study context: Blood from the periphery was taken at initial diagnosis, before any treatment.

RNA transcripts were the template for amplifying TCR beta CDR3 regions. HTBI primers drove first-round RT-PCR of the TCR CDR3. TCRdb passed the multiplex PCR reads through MiXCR, listing each CDR3 protein once. The table records about 360,000 distinct CDR3 sequences, over 15% of them present only once. The length of the CDR3 is 13 residues. The V gene's germline CDR1 is MNHEY and CDR2 SMNVEV (reference sequence). The V gene end was trimmed by 6 bases and the J gene end by 8 bases; junction bases not matched to a gene: 9. This clonotype showed up many times. The chain uses TRBV27 and TRBJ1-2; 7 nucleotides agree with TRBD1. The receptor's source is a woman younger than 35 with Graves' hyperthyroidism. Sequencing was performed on blood. The CDR3 here is CASSRITGEGYTF. CDR3 nucleotide sequence: TGTGCCAGCAGCCGCATTACAGGGGAGGGCTACACCTTC.